These T cell receptor beta chains were read from a single sample in a study of T-cell reconstitution after alpha-beta-depleted transplantation in children. TCRdb used MiXCR to reprocess the PCR reads, holding one entry per CDR3 protein. The profile covers roughly 570,000 distinct CDR3 sequences, with roughly 30% appearing a single time and around a third taken by the ten largest. This specimen was PBMCs, taken before TCRalphabeta/CD19-depleted stem cell transplant. All receptors derive from a boy under two years old with Wiskott-Aldrich syndrome, due to receive a stem cell transplant. Both conserved end residues are part of each CDR3. Size values are once, few and many counts, or a class for expanded clones, and some rows have none.

J: TRBJ2-1; size: few; V: TRBV5-1; CDR3: CASSLIPSGVSYNEQFF
J: TRBJ2-1; size: NA; V: TRBV12-3/TRBV12-4; CDR3: CASSYWIDNEQFF
J: TRBJ2-7; size: NA; V: TRBV6-2/TRBV6-3; CDR3: CASSSPTVYNYEQYF
J: TRBJ1-1; size: NA; V: TRBV5-1; CDR3: CASSVDRDRGISNTEAFF
J: TRBJ2-2; size: NA; V: TRBV28; CDR3: CASSLSSSGRPGELFF
J: TRBJ2-3; size: NA; V: TRBV12-3/TRBV12-4; CDR3: CASSITLVTDTQYF
J: TRBJ2-3; size: NA; V: TRBV5-1; CDR3: CASSRRGLVYPQPKRDTQYF
J: TRBJ2-5; size: few; V: TRBV20-1; CDR3: CSARPTRKQETQYF
J: TRBJ2-2; size: NA; V: TRBV10-3; CDR3: CAISDQTRTGELFF
J: TRBJ2-5; size: NA; V: TRBV5-1; CDR3: CASSVSAGTEYF
J: TRBJ2-1; size: few; V: TRBV7-9; CDR3: CASSIVRGLADNEQFF
J: TRBJ2-3; size: NA; V: TRBV18; CDR3: CASSPNQDPAFSTDTQYF
J: TRBJ2-7; size: NA; V: TRBV12-3/TRBV12-4; CDR3: CASSRTSASYEQYF
J: TRBJ2-1; size: few; V: TRBV20-1; CDR3: CSARQASGTHNEQFF
J: TRBJ2-5; size: NA; V: TRBV20-1; CDR3: CSARFALRPGQETQYF
J: TRBJ2-1; size: few; V: TRBV20-1; CDR3: CSGSSGSYNEQFF
J: TRBJ2-3; size: NA; V: TRBV11-2; CDR3: CASSFRLAGAKGGTDTQYF
J: TRBJ1-5; size: few; V: TRBV12-3/TRBV12-4; CDR3: CASSPAGDQPQHF
J: TRBJ2-5; size: NA; V: TRBV5-1; CDR3: CASSLAGTPGETQYF
J: TRBJ2-1; size: few; V: TRBV7-2; CDR3: CASSLDRSSLTEQFF
J: TRBJ1-4; size: NA; V: TRBV18; CDR3: CASSPLGGKDEKLFF
J: TRBJ2-1; size: few; V: TRBV20-1; CDR3: CSAISGSGYNEQFF
J: TRBJ2-3; size: NA; V: TRBV5-4; CDR3: CASSLGDPDTQYF
J: TRBJ2-1; size: NA; V: TRBV25-1; CDR3: CASSEGLASNEQFF
J: TRBJ2-1; size: few; V: TRBV5-1; CDR3: CASSLKLVHEQFF
J: TRBJ1-5; size: NA; V: TRBV20-1; CDR3: CSASGLGTIGQPQHF
J: TRBJ2-1; size: NA; V: TRBV12-3/TRBV12-4; CDR3: CASTWTSLYNEQFF
J: TRBJ2-1; size: NA; V: TRBV5-1; CDR3: CASSSPGTSGSSSYNEQFF
J: TRBJ2-1; size: NA; V: TRBV5-6; CDR3: CASRSGFAYNEQFF
J: TRBJ2-7; size: NA; V: TRBV9; CDR3: CASSPQEGGSYEQYF
J: TRBJ2-2; size: few; V: TRBV9; CDR3: CASSVRDLNTGELFF
J: TRBJ2-1; size: NA; V: TRBV20-1; CDR3: CSARKLAGGPGYNEQFF
J: TRBJ1-5; size: NA; V: TRBV12-3/TRBV12-4; CDR3: CASRLGEYQPQHF
J: TRBJ2-7; size: NA; V: TRBV29-1; CDR3: CSVGRGSSYEQYF
J: TRBJ2-3; size: NA; V: TRBV7-9; CDR3: CASTLGTYKDTQYF
J: TRBJ1-3; size: NA; V: TRBV5-4; CDR3: CASSLNLLPLRQGANTIYF
J: TRBJ2-7; size: NA; V: TRBV29-1; CDR3: CSVGTGEQYF
J: TRBJ2-7; size: NA; V: TRBV10-3; CDR3: CASEAGTTGGEQYF
J: TRBJ1-1; size: once; V: TRBV5-1; CDR3: CATRTGIGTEAFF
J: TRBJ2-1; size: few; V: TRBV28; CDR3: CASSPPARNEQFF
J: TRBJ2-1; size: NA; V: TRBV19; CDR3: CASSGTGNVHEQFF
J: TRBJ1-3; size: few; V: TRBV20-1; CDR3: CSTPYGNTIYF
J: TRBJ2-7; size: once; V: TRBV10-3; CDR3: CAIKGGSYEQYF
J: TRBJ2-1; size: few; V: TRBV29-1; CDR3: CSSDLRGPYNEQFF
J: TRBJ2-3; size: few; V: TRBV20-1; CDR3: CSARDSGRSDTQYF
J: TRBJ2-7; size: NA; V: TRBV15; CDR3: CATSPRRVYEQYF
J: TRBJ2-7; size: NA; V: TRBV6-5; CDR3: CASSYDGFGYEQYF
J: TRBJ1-5; size: NA; V: TRBV27; CDR3: CASSPGRRNQPQHF
J: TRBJ2-1; size: NA; V: TRBV12-3/TRBV12-4; CDR3: CASSLMSVRSYNEQFF
J: TRBJ2-5; size: NA; V: TRBV29-1; CDR3: CSVDEGGGETQYF
J: TRBJ2-7; size: NA; V: TRBV20-1; CDR3: CSARLLAKFSYEQYF
J: TRBJ2-5; size: few; V: TRBV29-1; CDR3: CSVDRGRETQYF
J: TRBJ2-3; size: NA; V: TRBV10-3; CDR3: CAISESPSGRSDTQYF
J: TRBJ2-1; size: NA; V: TRBV28; CDR3: CASSLRVHYNEQFF
J: TRBJ1-5; size: NA; V: TRBV20-1; CDR3: CSARLTGPNQPQHF
J: TRBJ2-7; size: NA; V: TRBV10-3; CDR3: CAIRGLASYEQYF
J: TRBJ2-7; size: NA; V: TRBV28; CDR3: CASSNRLAGGPQYF